Below, 6 T cell receptor beta chains from the same sample are listed, as sequenced in a study of blood T cell repertoires in COVID-19. Clones were read by immunoSEQ multiplex PCR, and TCRdb kept only the in-frame ones, dropping some. The repertoire holds about 200,000 clones, over 70% seen once, with 5.5% in the top ten. The source material was peripheral blood. These receptors were collected from a woman in her 70s with acute or convalescent COVID-19.

In this sample, this clone turned up a few times. CDR3 residues: CAISELQGAGDTQYF. CDR3 sequence (DNA): TGTGCCATCAGTGAGTTGCAGGGAGCGGGAGATACGCAGTATTTT. The chain employs TRBV10-3 and TRBJ2-3; possibly TRBD2 for D (6 bases). Looked up from germline, CDR1 is ENHRY and CDR2 is SYGVKD. Trimming shortened V by 1 base and J by 5 bases, and 13 bases separated the two germline ends. The CDR3 loop spans 15 amino acids.

The chain carries TRBV2 and TRBJ2-3; 9 bases are shared with TRBD2. The CDR3 is 14 amino acids. From germline, CDR1 is SNHLY and CDR2 FYNNEI. Trimming at V came to 5 bases and at J to 4 bases, leaving 4 bases not matched to a gene. As DNA, the CDR3 is TGTGCCAGCAGTCGAGCGGGAGGAGCAGATACGCAGTATTTT. Protein: CASSRAGGADTQYF.

This chain uses TRBV28 with TRBJ1-5; D might be TRBD1 (5 bases). The CDR3 has 15 amino acids. CDR1 is MDHEN, CDR2 SYDVKM, per germline. Trimming took 6 bases from V and 3 from J, leaving 15 bases between them. CDR3: CASSIRGLFNQPQHF. In DNA form, the CDR3 reads TGTGCCAGCAGCATACGGGGGTTGTTCAATCAGCCCCAGCATTTT. Using reference TRBV28 and TRBJ1-5 for the parts outside the CDR3, the full variable domain is DVKVTQSSRYLVKRTGEKVFLECVQDMDHENMFWYRQDPGLGLRLIYFSYDVKMKEKGDIPEGYSVSREKKERFSLILESASTNQTSMYLCASSIRGLFNQPQHFGDGTRLSIL.

The J gene is TRBJ2-6, the V gene TRBV27; 8 bases match TRBD2. J gave up 0 bases and V 1 base, and 8 bases lay outside the gene matches. The CDR3 sequence is 19 residues long. In germline, CDR1 is MNHEY, CDR2 SMNVEV (reference sequence). Written as DNA, the CDR3 is TGTGCCAGCAGTTTATGGACGGGAGGGTCTTTCTCTGGGGCCAACGTCCTGACTTTC. Its translation is CASSLWTGGSFSGANVLTF. Looking up the rest from reference TRBV27 and TRBJ2-6 gives the full variable domain: EAQVTQNPRYLITVTGKKLTVTCSQNMNHEYMSWYRQDPGLGLRQIYYSMNVEVTDKGDVPEGYKVSRKEKRNFPLILESPSPNQTSLYFCASSLWTGGSFSGANVLTFGAGSRLTVL.

The chain couples TRBV7-9 to TRBJ2-5; 7 bases agree with TRBD2. Germline CDR1 and CDR2: SEHNR and FQNEAQ (reference sequence). The V segment lost 1 base and the J segment 5 bases; nucleotides outside the gene matches: 19. The CDR3 is 19 amino acids. CDR3: CASSLVGGKWEGPRETQYF. The CDR3 coding sequence is TGTGCCAGCAGCTTAGTCGGTGGGAAGTGGGAGGGCCCTCGTGAGACCCAGTACTTC.

The gene calls are TRBV7-3 and TRBJ2-7; 7 bases fit TRBD2. The germline V gene has CDR1 SGHTA and CDR2 FQGTGA. This CDR3 comprises 14 residues. Trimming cost V 2 bases and J 2 bases; bases outside gene matches: 3. CDR3 region: CASSLGAGPYEQYF. CDR3 in DNA: TGTGCCAGCAGCTTAGGAGCGGGGCCCTACGAGCAGTACTTC.